This T cell receptor beta chain was profiled in a study of T cell repertoires in cytomegalovirus infection. Overall study: Used in the study were CMV epitopes, some recently identified and HLA-C-restricted, others well-studied and HLA-B-restricted. Public signatures in TCR beta pointed to CMV infection and matching HLA type.

Study-level findings and limits: The study found HLA-C-restricted CMV-specific TCR beta clonotypes dominating the ex vivo response. People with CMV and the relevant HLA were identified by cumulative public TCR beta family frequency.

Note on this clonotype: The antigen is undetermined.

TCRdb re-called the reads with MiXCR, one entry per CDR3 protein. The sample shows 700,000 to 900,000 distinct CDR3 sequences, about 29% of them seen only once. The CDR3 is made up of 15 amino acids. J gave up 6 bases and V 2 bases, and 9 bases lay outside the gene matches. Germline CDR1 LGHNT, CDR2 FRNRAP. This chain connects TRBV12-5 to TRBJ2-5; 7 bases align to TRBD2. The sequencing used cultured CD8+ T cells from PBMCs, collected from culture after CMV antigen stimulation. The TCR originated in a human donor in good health (CMV status not recorded). Some clones in this sample may be carry-over from other donors' samples. Here the CDR3 reads CASGLIRGDQQTQYF. In DNA, the CDR3 is TGTGCTAGTGGTTTGATCCGGGGGGACCAGCAGACCCAGTACTTC.